This TCR beta chain came from a study of T cell changes during pregnancy in multiple sclerosis. Germline V lookup: CDR1 SGHTA, CDR2 FQGNSA. This CDR3 region has 17 residues. V lost 3 bases and J lost 3; bases outside the gene matches: 5. This table comes from immunoSEQ multiplex PCR, and its TCRdb copy is limited to in-frame clones, with some not included. The sample lists 65,000 to 85,000 clones, over 85% occurring once. The specimen was CD4+ T cells from peripheral blood mononuclear cells, collected after pregnancy. This sequence originates from a female donor with multiple sclerosis, enrolled in a pregnancy study. The chain combines TRBV7-2 with TRBJ2-4, with TRBD2 matching over 13 bases. CDR3 amino acids: CASSFTSGRGGKNIQYF. CDR3 sequence (DNA): TGTGCCAGCAGCTTTACTAGCGGGAGGGGAGGCAAAAACATTCAGTACTTC.